This T cell receptor (beta chain) was captured in a study of blood T cell repertoires in COVID-19. At the level of the study: Italy, Spain and the United States were the sources of the convalescent and acute COVID-19 samples.

Sequencing was performed with immunoSEQ multiplex PCR; in TCRdb, only in-frame clones are kept and a portion is missing. The table records under 350,000 clones, 80% to 90% of them present only once. The CDR3 runs to 15 residues. CDR1 is SGHAT and CDR2 is FQNNGV in the germline V gene. V was cut by 0 bases and J by 2 bases, with 8 bases left in between. Everyone who took part was about 18 to 90 years old, and they came from about 25 US areas. The clonotype comes from a woman aged 40 to 50 with acute COVID-19. The sequencing input was PBMCs or T cells enriched from blood (not recorded which). The rearrangement joins TRBV11-2 to TRBJ1-3; D gene ambiguous. The CDR3 sequence: CASSLDSHPGNTIYF. The CDR3 region has the DNA TGTGCCAGCAGCTTAGACTCACACCCTGGAAACACCATATATTTT.